This T cell receptor (beta chain) was profiled in a study of cytomegalovirus exposure and HLA in healthy donors. Vbeta (60) and Jbeta (13) primers were used in the PCR. Sequencing used immunoSEQ multiplex PCR; TCRdb keeps in-frame clones, though not all of them. Altogether roughly 90,000 clones are present, 65% to 75% being singletons, with the ten largest covering 20% to 25%. Trimming took off 2 bases at V and 0 bases at J, with 3 bases between the two ends. The germline V gene encodes CDR1 SGHNT and CDR2 YYREEE (reference sequence). This CDR3 region has 12 residues. General observations from the study: A later look showed TCR association rates differing by HLA locus, highest for DRB1 and lowest for HLA-C. Association with HLA alleles at 0.05 false discovery rate was found for about 17,000 TCR beta sequences in a later analysis. Per a prior analysis, the majority of TCR beta V segments were productive roughly 87% or roughly 30% of the time.

Donors likely had unrecorded immune exposures despite being nominally healthy when sampled. This clone was seen just once. What it recognizes is unknown. The TCR was taken from a young man in good health and CMV-seropositive. The rearrangement uses TRBV5-4 and TRBJ2-7; no reliable D call. Sequenced material: PBMCs. The CDR3 nucleotides read TGTGCCAGCAGCTTCAACTCCTACGAGCAGTACTTC. Its translation: CASSFNSYEQYF.